These 17 T cell receptor beta chains share one sample of origin, sequenced in a study of T cells in Graves' hyperthyroidism and ophthalmopathy. Regions amplified from RNA transcripts were the TCR beta CDR3 regions. TCR CDR3 regions were first amplified by RT-PCR with HTBI primers. TCRdb passed the multiplex PCR reads through MiXCR, listing each CDR3 protein once. This table has roughly 740,000 distinct CDR3 sequences, about 17% appearing once. The source material was blood. These TCRs come from a young man with Graves' hyperthyroidism.

The chain has TRBV7-9 and TRBJ2-2, with 7 nucleotides matching TRBD2. V was pared by 1 base and J by 1 base, with 6 bases of the junction left unmatched. Germline V gene sequence: CDR1 SEHNR, CDR2 FQNEAQ (reference sequence). This CDR3 spans 17 amino acids. The CDR3 DNA is TGTGCCAGCAGCTTAGGGGCTCTAGCGGTGAACACCGGGGAGCTGTTTTTT. Protein: CASSLGALAVNTGELFF.

The rearrangement joins TRBV3-1 to TRBJ2-7; D might be TRBD2 (5 bases). Trimming took off 2 bases at V and 5 bases at J, with 19 bases between the two ends. The CDR3 covers 16 residues. Germline values: CDR1 LGHDT, CDR2 YNNKEL (reference sequence). The CDR3 nucleotides are TGTGCCAGCAGCCAATCCCCCCGCGGGCTAGCCAACGAGCAGTACTTC. It codes for CASSQSPRGLANEQYF.

The rearrangement joins TRBV4-2 to TRBJ2-3; no firm D call. From germline, CDR1 is LGHNA and CDR2 YNFKEQ. Trimming took 0 bases from V and 5 from J, leaving 0 bases between them. This CDR3 contains 11 residues. DNA of the CDR3: TGTGCCAGCAGCCAAGAAGATACGCAGTATTTT. Its translation: CASSQEDTQYF.

This clonotype was picked up many times. The V call is TRBV2, the J call TRBJ2-1; no clear D. The V and J ends lost 4 bases and 8 bases respectively, with 6 bases between them. Germline values: CDR1 SNHLY, CDR2 FYNNEI. The CDR3 has 11 residues. The CDR3: CASSVSDEQFF. The CDR3 DNA follows: TGTGCCAGCAGTGTGTCGGATGAGCAGTTCTTC.

In its sample, this clonotype was seen many times. The chain carries TRBV12-3 or TRBV12-4 and TRBJ1-1, with D perhaps TRBD1 (6 bases). Trimming removed 1 base at V and 6 bases at J, with 12 bases between. The CDR3 extends over 14 amino acids. The CDR3 is CASSLGTGISEAFF. CDR3 nucleotides: TGTGCCAGCAGTTTAGGAACAGGGATTTCTGAAGCTTTCTTT.

This clonotype was seen a handful of times. The rearrangement uses TRBV5-5 and TRBJ1-2, with D unclear. V gave up 4 bases and J gave up 1 base, with 11 bases separating them. Germline-derived CDR1 and CDR2 are SGHKS and YYEKEE (reference sequence). CDR3 length equals 14 residues. The CDR3 spells CASSPTLINYGYTF. CDR3 bases: TGTGCCAGCAGCCCCACCCTGATTAACTATGGCTACACCTTC. The variable domain in full, with the rest retrieved from reference TRBV5-5 and TRBJ1-2, is DAGVTQSPTHLIKTRGQQVTLRCSPISGHKSVSWYQQVLGQGPQFIFQYYEKEERGRGNFPDRFSARQFPNYSSELNVNALLLGDSALYLCASSPTLINYGYTFGSGTRLTVV.

The sample holds many counts of this clonotype. This chain joins TRBV6-5 and TRBJ2-1; 12 bases are a match to TRBD2. In germline, CDR1 is MNHEY, CDR2 SVGAGI. Germline trimming cut 0 bases from V and 7 bases from J; bases unmatched to any gene: 7. This CDR3 has 17 residues. DNA of the CDR3: TGTGCCAGCAGTTACTCGATCCTAGCGGGAGGGTGGAATGAGCAGTTCTTC. Amino acids: CASSYSILAGGWNEQFF.

This clonotype was seen a few times. The chain links TRBV6-1 to TRBJ2-3; no reliable D call. The germline V and J ends were trimmed by 10 bases and 4 bases, with 18 bases remaining between them. The CDR3 is 14 residues long. Germline V gene sequence: CDR1 MNHNS, CDR2 SASEGT. The CDR3 DNA is TGTGCCACCAGGTTTGGGTTTATCGCAGATACGCAGTATTTT. It encodes CATRFGFIADTQYF.

This clonotype was seen a handful of times. The gene calls are TRBV12-3 or TRBV12-4 and TRBJ2-3, with TRBD2 matching over 9 bases. The V gene end was trimmed by 5 bases and the J gene end by 0 bases; junction bases not matched to a gene: 6. CDR3 size: 16 residues. This CDR3 reads CASSVRLAASTDTQYF. CDR3 nucleotide sequence: TGTGCCAGCAGTGTAAGACTAGCGGCTAGCACAGATACGCAGTATTTT.

On this clonotype: This could be a read error, since a much larger clone is one nucleotide away. This likely comes from a read error, as the CDR3 has no conserved phenylalanine or tryptophan at its end. This chain joins TRBV3-1 and TRBJ2-7; perhaps TRBD1 as D (6 bases). The CDR3 is 14 amino acids. Germline CDR1 and CDR2: LGHDT and YNNKEL (reference sequence). The V end lost 1 base, the J end lost 3 bases, and 10 bases lay between the germline ends. The CDR3 DNA is TGTGCCAGCAGCCAAGGACAGGTAGTCTACGAGCAGTACCTC. This gives the protein CASSQGQVVYEQYL.

The chain has TRBV7-9 and TRBJ2-2, with 8 positions matching TRBD2. The CDR3 length is 15 residues. With V trimmed by 5 bases and J by 5 bases, 7 bases remained unmatched. The V gene's germline CDR1 is SEHNR and CDR2 FQNEAQ (reference sequence). The CDR3 is CASSPKRERTGELFF. The CDR3 bases are TGTGCCAGCAGCCCCAAGCGGGAGAGAACCGGGGAGCTGTTTTTT.

In its sample, this clonotype was seen a few times. The chain is built from TRBV9 and TRBJ2-7, with D perhaps TRBD2 (6 bases). Per the germline V gene, CDR1 is SGDLS and CDR2 is YYNGEE. This CDR3 is 14 amino acids long. Between the trimmed V and J ends, which lost 4 bases and 6 bases, there was a span of 17 bases. The CDR3 reads CASSSHLDGGEQYF. The CDR3 DNA follows: TGTGCCAGCAGCTCCCACTTGGACGGGGGCGAGCAGTACTTC.

As regards this clonotype: This could be a read error, since a much larger clone is one nucleotide away. V and J are TRBV20-1 and TRBJ2-1; D gene ambiguous. Germline V gives CDR1 DFQATT, CDR2 SNEGSKA (reference sequence). This CDR3 contains 13 residues. CDR3 loop: CSARDIPANEQSF. The CDR3 coding sequence is TGCAGTGCTAGAGATATCCCGGCGAATGAGCAGTCCTTC.

This clonotype was observed many times. The gene calls are TRBV2 and TRBJ2-7; TRBD2 matches 8 bases. The ends lost 7 bases at V and 0 bases at J; junction bases unmatched: 8. This CDR3 is 15 amino acids long. Germline-derived CDR1 and CDR2 are SNHLY and FYNNEI. CDR3 region: CASNWRLAGSYEQYF. In nucleotides, the CDR3 is TGTGCCAGCAATTGGCGGCTAGCGGGCTCCTACGAGCAGTACTTC.

The chain carries TRBV9 and TRBJ1-1; D is possibly TRBD1 (5 bases). Trimming pared 0 bases from V and 4 bases from J, leaving 7 bases between. Germline CDR1 is SGDLS and CDR2 is YYNGEE. The CDR3 extends over 13 amino acids. In DNA, the CDR3 is TGTGCCAGCAGCGTAGCAGGGAGCACTGAAGCTTTCTTT. Residues: CASSVAGSTEAFF. Variable domain in full (rest from reference TRBV9 and TRBJ1-1): DSGVTQTPKHLITATGQRVTLRCSPRSGDLSVYWYQQSLDQGLQFLIQYYNGEERAKGNILERFSAQQFPDLHSELNLSSLELGDSALYFCASSVAGSTEAFFGQGTRLTVV.

This clonotype was counted ten times or more. This sequence joins TRBV28 and TRBJ2-5; perhaps TRBD1 as D (5 bases). With 7 bases removed from V and 2 bases from J, the gap between germline ends came to 17 bases. Germline lookup yields CDR1 MDHEN and CDR2 SYDVKM. The CDR3 spans 15 residues. The CDR3 reads CASTGALGYQETQYF. CDR3 DNA: TGTGCCAGCACTGGGGCTTTGGGGTATCAAGAGACCCAGTACTTC.

This clonotype has at least ten counts. The chain combines TRBV28 with TRBJ2-7; D is ambiguous. The germline V gene encodes CDR1 MDHEN and CDR2 SYDVKM. Trimming stripped 3 bases from V and 0 bases from J, with 9 bases between. The CDR3 loop spans 14 amino acids. CDR3 nucleotide sequence: TGTGCCAGCAGTTTTAGGGTCCGCTCCTACGAGCAGTACTTC. It yields the protein CASSFRVRSYEQYF.